These 7 T cell receptor beta chains were all obtained from the same sample, sequenced in a study of cytomegalovirus exposure and HLA in healthy donors. The PCR employed 60 Vbeta primers together with 13 Jbeta primers. Sequencing used immunoSEQ multiplex PCR; TCRdb keeps in-frame clones, though not all of them. The data contain tens of thousands of clones, 70% to 85% of them seen just once; the ten biggest clones take up 1.5% to 2%. Sequencing used PBMCs. All receptors come from a man aged 35-49 years in good health and CMV-seronegative.

The CDR3 nucleotides are TGTGCCAGCAACGCCCCAGGGGTCACTGAAGCTTTCTTT. Its protein product is CASNAPGVTEAFF. The J gene is TRBJ1-1, the V gene TRBV28; D perhaps matches TRBD1 (6 bases). V lost 7 bases and J 4 bases, leaving 13 bases between the germline ends. Per the germline V gene, CDR1 is MDHEN and CDR2 is SYDVKM. This CDR3 is built from 13 residues.

This chain joins TRBV5-1 and TRBJ2-5; 7 positions match TRBD1. CDR3 length: 16 residues. Germline CDR1 and CDR2: SGHRS and YFSETQ. V was pared by 0 bases and J by 1 base, with 6 bases of the junction left unmatched. The CDR3 is CASSLGMTGIQETQYF. The CDR3 DNA reads as TGCGCCAGCAGCTTGGGGATGACAGGGATCCAAGAGACCCAGTACTTC.

The chain uses TRBV7-8 and TRBJ2-4; weak D call: TRBD1 (6 bases). The length of the CDR3 is 14 residues. The germline gives CDR1 SGHVS, CDR2 FQNEAQ. V dropped 5 bases and J dropped 3 bases, with 11 bases sitting between them. The CDR3, as DNA: TGTGCCAGCAGCGAATACAGGGACAAAAACATTCAGTACTTC. Encoded protein: CASSEYRDKNIQYF.

This clone has just a few counts. The chain recombines TRBV6-5 with TRBJ1-4, with D maybe TRBD1 (5 bases). V was cut by 7 bases and J by 10 bases, with 10 bases left in between. CDR3 length: 11 amino acids. Germline lookup yields CDR1 MNHEY and CDR2 SVGAGI. CDR3 loop: CASTGGGKLFF. CDR3 in DNA: TGTGCCAGCACGGGGGGAGGAAAACTGTTTTTT.

V usage is TRBV28 and J usage is TRBJ2-2, with 7 bases that match TRBD2. The CDR3 runs 18 residues. The germline CDR1 and CDR2 sequences are MDHEN and SYDVKM. V dropped 5 bases and J dropped 1; count of bases not matched to a gene: 13. CDR3 residues: CASSPPGVLAGNTGELFF. The CDR3 DNA is TGTGCCAGCAGTCCTCCTGGAGTGTTAGCGGGGAACACCGGGGAGCTGTTTTTT.

The chain uses TRBV25-1 and TRBJ1-6; TRBD1 matches 7 bases. The length of the CDR3 is 13 residues. J was trimmed by 8 bases and V by 6 bases; bases with no gene match: 4. Germline V lookup: CDR1 MGHDK, CDR2 SYGVNS. CDR3 in amino acids: CASRDRDHSPLHF. The CDR3 bases are TGTGCCAGCAGAGACAGGGACCATTCACCCCTCCACTTT.

The V gene is TRBV7-2, the J gene TRBJ2-7; TRBD1 might be the D (5 bases). V was trimmed by 2 bases and J by 2 bases, leaving 13 bases between them. Per the germline V gene, CDR1 is SGHTA and CDR2 is FQGNSA. The CDR3 is 15 residues long. CDR3 loop: CASSLRKGAAYEQYV. CDR3 in DNA: TGTGCCAGCAGCTTAAGGAAAGGGGCGGCCTACGAGCAGTACGTC.